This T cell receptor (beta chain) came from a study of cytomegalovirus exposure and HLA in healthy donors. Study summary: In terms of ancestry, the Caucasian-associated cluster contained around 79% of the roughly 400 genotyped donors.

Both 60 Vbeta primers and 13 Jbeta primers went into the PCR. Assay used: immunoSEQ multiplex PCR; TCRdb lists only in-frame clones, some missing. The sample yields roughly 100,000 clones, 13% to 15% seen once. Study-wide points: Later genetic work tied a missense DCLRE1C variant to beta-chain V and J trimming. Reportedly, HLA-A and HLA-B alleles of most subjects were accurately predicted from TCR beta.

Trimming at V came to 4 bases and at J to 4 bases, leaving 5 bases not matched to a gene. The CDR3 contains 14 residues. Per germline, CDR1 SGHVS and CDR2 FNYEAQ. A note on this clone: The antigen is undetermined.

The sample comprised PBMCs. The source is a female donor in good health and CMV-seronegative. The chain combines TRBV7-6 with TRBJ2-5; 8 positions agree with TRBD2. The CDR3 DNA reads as TGTGCCAGCAGCTCTACGGGGGGGTTAGAGACCCAGTACTTC. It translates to CASSSTGGLETQYF.